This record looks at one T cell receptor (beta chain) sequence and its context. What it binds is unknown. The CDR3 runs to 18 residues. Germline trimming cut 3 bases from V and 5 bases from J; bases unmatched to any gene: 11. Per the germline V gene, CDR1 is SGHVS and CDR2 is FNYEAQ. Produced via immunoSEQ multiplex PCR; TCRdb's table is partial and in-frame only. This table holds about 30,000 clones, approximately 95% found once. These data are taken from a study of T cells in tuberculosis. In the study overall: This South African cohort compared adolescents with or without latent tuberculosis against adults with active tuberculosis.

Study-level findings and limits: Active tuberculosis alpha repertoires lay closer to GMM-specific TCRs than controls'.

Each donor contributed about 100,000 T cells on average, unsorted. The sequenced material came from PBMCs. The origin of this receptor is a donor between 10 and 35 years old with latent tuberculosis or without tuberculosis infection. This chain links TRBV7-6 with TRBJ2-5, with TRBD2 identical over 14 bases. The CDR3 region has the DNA TGTGCCAGCAGCTTTGGGGGGACTAGCGGGAGTAGGTTGGAGACCCAGTACTTC. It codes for CASSFGGTSGSRLETQYF.